The rows below give T cell receptor beta chains drawn from one sample of a study of T cells in tuberculosis. The repertoire was sequenced with immunoSEQ multiplex PCR; TCRdb's copy has only in-frame clones and lacks some. The sample shows tens of thousands of clones, approximately 90% of them seen only once. Sequences were derived from PBMCs, sampled at tuberculosis diagnosis. All receptors derive from an adult with tuberculosis. The CDR3 runs from the conserved cysteine through the conserved F or W. The D gene is left open where the match is weak.

j_call d_call v_call cdr3_aa cdr3_nt
TRBJ2-7 TRBD2 TRBV28 CASSPTGTSSYEQYF TGTGCCAGCAGTCCTACAGGGACTAGCTCCTACGAGCAGTACTTC
TRBJ1-1 - TRBV4-1 CASSQEVVNTEAFF TGCGCCAGCAGCCAAGAGGTAGTGAACACTGAAGCTTTCTTT
TRBJ2-5 - TRBV5-8 CASSPRQSRGETQYF TGTGCCAGCAGCCCGAGACAGAGCAGGGGAGAGACCCAGTACTTC
TRBJ1-1 TRBD1 TRBV30 CVNQGQLNTEAFF TGTGTGAACCAGGGACAGTTGAACACTGAAGCTTTCTTT
TRBJ2-3 TRBD2 TRBV7-2 CASNLLAGGQGDTQYF TGTGCCAGCAACCTACTAGCGGGGGGGCAGGGAGATACGCAGTATTTT
TRBJ2-3 - TRBV5-1 CASRVRVTGNTDTQYF TGCGCCAGCAGAGTCCGAGTTACAGGGAACACAGATACGCAGTATTTT
TRBJ1-1 - TRBV6-6 CASDSSLNTEAFF TGTGCCAGCGACTCTAGTCTGAACACTGAAGCTTTCTTT
TRBJ1-3 - TRBV30 CAWSAGGNTIYF TGTGCCTGGAGCGCAGGGGGAAACACCATATATTTT
TRBJ2-3 - TRBV12-5 CASGPKQDTDTQYF TGTGCTAGTGGCCCAAAACAGGACACAGATACGCAGTATTTT
TRBJ1-2 - TRBV29-1 CSVEDAGGHGYTF TGCAGCGTTGAAGATGCGGGGGGCCATGGCTACACCTTC
TRBJ2-7 - TRBV5-1 CASTLEGEGYEQYF TGCGCCAGCACCCTCGAGGGGGAAGGCTACGAGCAGTACTTC
TRBJ2-5 - TRBV6-6 CASSRTGQETQYF TGTGCCAGCAGTAGAACAGGCCAAGAGACCCAGTACTTC
TRBJ2-5 - TRBV6-5 CASSLGLRETQYF TGTGCCAGCAGTCTCGGTTTGAGGGAGACCCAGTACTTC
TRBJ2-7 - TRBV6-1 CASSEEVRTVTYEQYF TGTGCCAGCAGTGAAGAGGTAAGGACAGTTACCTACGAGCAGTACTTC
TRBJ2-7 - TRBV5-6 CASSLGWGSGAYEQYF TGTGCCAGCAGCTTGGGGTGGGGGTCAGGGGCCTACGAGCAGTACTTC
TRBJ1-1 TRBD1 TRBV28 CASSTGQGGYTEAFF TGTGCCAGCAGTACCGGACAGGGGGGTTATACTGAAGCTTTCTTT
TRBJ2-6 - TRBV7-3 CASSSFPGANVLTF TGTGCCAGCAGCTCCTTCCCTGGGGCCAACGTCCTGACTTTC
TRBJ1-1 - TRBV19 CASSIGEAFGISSVTEAFF TGTGCCAGTAGTATAGGGGAGGCTTTCGGGATATCCAGTGTCACTGAAGCTTTCTTT
TRBJ1-1 TRBD1 TRBV7-2 CASSSNRGEAFF TGTGCCAGCAGCTCTAACAGGGGGGAAGCTTTCTTT
TRBJ1-1 TRBD1 TRBV10-2 CASSRDSDTEAFF TGCGCCAGCAGCCGGGACAGTGACACTGAAGCTTTCTTT
TRBJ1-2 - TRBV12-5 CASGLVQTGYYTF TGTGCTAGTGGTTTGGTTCAAACAGGGTACTACACCTTC
TRBJ2-2 - TRBV4-3 CASSPSFPGRSAGELFF TGCGCCAGCAGCCCCAGTTTTCCGGGAAGAAGCGCCGGGGAGCTGTTTTTT
TRBJ1-5 TRBD1 TRBV4-1 CASSQPGTGGYQPQHF TGCGCCAGCAGCCAACCGGGGACAGGGGGCTATCAGCCCCAGCATTTT
TRBJ2-1 TRBD2 TRBV2 CAIRPLTSGYNEQFF TGTGCCATACGACCACTGACTAGCGGCTACAATGAGCAGTTCTTC
TRBJ2-1 - TRBV7-9 CASSTSISYNEQFF TGTGCCAGCAGTACTAGCATCTCCTACAATGAGCAGTTCTTC
TRBJ2-5 TRBD2 TRBV7-2 CASSPLIGGETQYF TGTGCCAGCAGCCCCTTGATCGGGGGGGAGACCCAGTACTTC
TRBJ1-6 TRBD1 TRBV4-3 CASSQDPARTGSPLHF TGCGCCAGCAGCCAAGATCCTGCTCGGACAGGTTCACCCCTCCACTTT
TRBJ1-2 - TRBV30 CAWSDRAYGYTF TGTGCCTGGAGTGACAGGGCATATGGCTACACCTTC
TRBJ1-2 - TRBV7-2 CASSLDINYGYTF TGTGCCAGCAGCCTCGACATAAACTATGGCTACACCTTC
TRBJ1-1 - TRBV6-5 CASSYSSAGVNTEAFF TGTGCCAGCAGTTACTCGTCGGCAGGGGTAAACACTGAAGCTTTCTTT
TRBJ2-1 - TRBV27 CASSSGVEQFF TGTGCCAGCAGTTCGGGGGTAGAGCAGTTCTTC